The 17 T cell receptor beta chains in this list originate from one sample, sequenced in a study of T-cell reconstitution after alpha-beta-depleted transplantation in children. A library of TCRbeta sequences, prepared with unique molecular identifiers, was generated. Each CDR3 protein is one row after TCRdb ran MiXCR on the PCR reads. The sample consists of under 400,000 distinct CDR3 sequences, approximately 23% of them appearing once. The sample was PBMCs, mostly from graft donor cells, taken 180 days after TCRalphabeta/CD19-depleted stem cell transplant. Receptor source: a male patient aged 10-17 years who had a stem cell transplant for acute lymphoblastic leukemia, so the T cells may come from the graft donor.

This CDR3 reads CASSPLVKSQTGRGTGELFF. In DNA, the CDR3 is TGTGCCAGCAGCCCCCTCGTCAAATCCCAAACAGGAAGAGGGACCGGGGAGCTGTTTTTT. V gene TRBV7-3 combines with J gene TRBJ2-2, with D perhaps being TRBD1 or TRBD2 (5 bases each). V dropped 5 bases and J dropped 5 bases, with 30 bases sitting between them. The CDR3 loop spans 20 amino acids. Germline assignment: CDR1 SGHTA and CDR2 FQGTGA.

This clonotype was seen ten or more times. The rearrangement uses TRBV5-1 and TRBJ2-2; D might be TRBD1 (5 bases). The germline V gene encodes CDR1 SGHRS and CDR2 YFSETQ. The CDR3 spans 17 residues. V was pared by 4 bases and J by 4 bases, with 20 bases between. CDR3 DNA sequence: TGCGCCAGCAGCGGTAGGGGCAACATTCCTGGCACCGGGGAGCTGTTTTTT. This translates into CASSGRGNIPGTGELFF.

CDR3 nucleotides: TGCGCCAGCAGCCCGAGACTAGCAGGATCCCGTTCTGGGGCCAACGTCCTGACTTTC. It encodes CASSPRLAGSRSGANVLTF. The chain links TRBV5-1 to TRBJ2-6, with TRBD2 matching 7 bases. In germline, CDR1 is SGHRS, CDR2 YFSETQ. V was pared by 4 bases and J by 1 base, with 14 bases of the junction left unmatched. The CDR3 totals 19 residues. Full variable domain (missing parts from reference TRBV5-1 and TRBJ2-6): KAGVTQTPRYLIKTRGQQVTLSCSPISGHRSVSWYQQTPGQGLQFLFEYFSETQRNKGNFPGRFSGRQFSNSRSEMNVSTLELGDSALYLCASSPRLAGSRSGANVLTFGAGSRLTVL.

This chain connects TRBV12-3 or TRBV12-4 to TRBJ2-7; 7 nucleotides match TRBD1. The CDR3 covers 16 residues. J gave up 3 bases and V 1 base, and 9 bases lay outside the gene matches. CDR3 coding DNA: TGTGCCAGCAGTTTAGATCGATGGACAGGAGACTACGAGCAGTACTTC. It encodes CASSLDRWTGDYEQYF.

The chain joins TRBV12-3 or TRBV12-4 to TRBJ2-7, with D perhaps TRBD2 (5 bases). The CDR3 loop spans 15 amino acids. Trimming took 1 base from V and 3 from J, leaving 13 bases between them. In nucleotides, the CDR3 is TGTGCCAGCAGTTTAGTATCCGAAACTAGCTACGAGCAGTACTTC. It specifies CASSLVSETSYEQYF.

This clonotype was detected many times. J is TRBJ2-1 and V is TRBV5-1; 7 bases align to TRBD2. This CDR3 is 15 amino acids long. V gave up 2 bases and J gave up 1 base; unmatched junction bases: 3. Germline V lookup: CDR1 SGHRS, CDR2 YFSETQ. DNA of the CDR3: TGCGCCAGCAGCTTCACTAGCGTTTCCTACAATGAGCAGTTCTTC. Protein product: CASSFTSVSYNEQFF.

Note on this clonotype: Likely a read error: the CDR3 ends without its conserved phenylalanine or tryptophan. CDR3 DNA: TGTGCCAGCAGCCAATCGGTGAGCGGGAGGGCCGGAGAGACCCAGTACTTA. It encodes CASSQSVSGRAGETQYL. The genes are TRBV4-2 and TRBJ2-5; 10 nucleotides align to TRBD2. The CDR3 sequence is 17 residues long. Looked up from germline, CDR1 is LGHNA and CDR2 is YNFKEQ. V was pared by 2 bases and J by 4 bases, with 10 bases of the junction left unmatched.

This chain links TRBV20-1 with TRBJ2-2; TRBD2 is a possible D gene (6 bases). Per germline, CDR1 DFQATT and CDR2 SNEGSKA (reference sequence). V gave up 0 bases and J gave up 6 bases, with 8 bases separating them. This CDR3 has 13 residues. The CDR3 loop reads CSARDWGAGELFF. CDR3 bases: TGCAGTGCTAGAGATTGGGGGGCCGGGGAGCTGTTTTTT.

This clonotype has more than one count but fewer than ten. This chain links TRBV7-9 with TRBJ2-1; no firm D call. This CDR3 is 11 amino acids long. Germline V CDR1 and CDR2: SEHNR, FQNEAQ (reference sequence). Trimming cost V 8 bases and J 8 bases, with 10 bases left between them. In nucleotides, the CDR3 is TGTGCCAGCGAATCGGGCCATGAGCAGTTCTTC. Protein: CASESGHEQFF. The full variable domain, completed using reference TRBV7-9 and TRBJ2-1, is DTGVSQNPRHKITKRGQNVTFRCDPISEHNRLYWYRQTLGQGPEFLTYFQNEAQLEKSRLLSDRFSAERPKGSFSTLEIQRTEQGDSAMYLCASESGHEQFFGPGTRLTVL.

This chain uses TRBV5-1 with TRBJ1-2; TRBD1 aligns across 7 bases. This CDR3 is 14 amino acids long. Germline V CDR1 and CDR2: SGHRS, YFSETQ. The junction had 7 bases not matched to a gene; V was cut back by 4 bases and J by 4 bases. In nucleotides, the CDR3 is TGCGCCAGCAGCGGACAGGTTGTCGGCTATGGCTACACCTTC. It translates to CASSGQVVGYGYTF. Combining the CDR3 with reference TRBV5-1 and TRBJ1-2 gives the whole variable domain KAGVTQTPRYLIKTRGQQVTLSCSPISGHRSVSWYQQTPGQGLQFLFEYFSETQRNKGNFPGRFSGRQFSNSRSEMNVSTLELGDSALYLCASSGQVVGYGYTFGSGTRLTVV.

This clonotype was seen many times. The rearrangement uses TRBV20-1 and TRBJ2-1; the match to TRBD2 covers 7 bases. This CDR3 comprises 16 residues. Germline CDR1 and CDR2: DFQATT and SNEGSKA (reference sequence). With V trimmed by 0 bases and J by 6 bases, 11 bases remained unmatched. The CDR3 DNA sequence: TGCAGTGCTAGAGATCTCCTAGCGGCCACGACCAATGAGCAGTTCTTC. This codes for CSARDLLAATTNEQFF.

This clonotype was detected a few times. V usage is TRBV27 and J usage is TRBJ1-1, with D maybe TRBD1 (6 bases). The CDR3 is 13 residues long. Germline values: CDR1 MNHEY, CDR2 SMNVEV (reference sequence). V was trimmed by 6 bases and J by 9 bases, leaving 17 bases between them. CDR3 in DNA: TGTGCCAGCAGAGGCAGGGGCTTGGTGAAAGCTTTCTTT. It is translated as CASRGRGLVKAFF.

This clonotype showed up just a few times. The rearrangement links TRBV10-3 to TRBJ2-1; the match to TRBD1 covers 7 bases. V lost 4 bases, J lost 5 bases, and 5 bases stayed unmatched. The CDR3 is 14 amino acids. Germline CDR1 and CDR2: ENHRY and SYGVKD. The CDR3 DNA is TGTGCCATCAGTGTAGACAGGGACAACAATGAGCAGTTCTTC. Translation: CAISVDRDNNEQFF.

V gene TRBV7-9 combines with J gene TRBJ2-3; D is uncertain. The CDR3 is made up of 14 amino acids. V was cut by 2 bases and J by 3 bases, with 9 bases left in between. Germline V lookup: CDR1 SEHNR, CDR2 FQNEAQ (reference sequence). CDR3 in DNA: TGTGCCAGCAGCTTATTTTCAAGAACAGATACGCAGTATTTT. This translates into CASSLFSRTDTQYF.

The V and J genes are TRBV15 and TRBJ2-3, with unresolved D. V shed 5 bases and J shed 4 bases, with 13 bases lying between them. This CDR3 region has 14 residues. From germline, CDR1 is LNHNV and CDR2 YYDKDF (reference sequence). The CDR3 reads CATSGVLSADTQYF. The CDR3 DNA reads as TGTGCCACCAGCGGGGTGCTATCCGCAGATACGCAGTATTTT.

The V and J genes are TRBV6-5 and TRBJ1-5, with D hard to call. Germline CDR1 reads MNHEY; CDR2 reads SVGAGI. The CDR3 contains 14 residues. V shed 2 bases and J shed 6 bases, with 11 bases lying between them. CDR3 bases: TGTGCCAGCAGTTACGGAGGGATCGGTCAGCCCCAGCATTTT. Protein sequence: CASSYGGIGQPQHF.

CDR3 protein: CSVDPDRVQETQYF. DNA of the CDR3: TGCAGTGTCGACCCAGACAGGGTTCAAGAGACCCAGTACTTC. The V and J genes are TRBV20-1 and TRBJ2-5; 7 bases fit TRBD1. Germline loops: CDR1 DFQATT, CDR2 SNEGSKA (reference sequence). V gave up 7 bases and J gave up 2 bases; unmatched junction bases: 10. The length of the CDR3 is 14 residues.